Listed below are T cell receptor beta chains from one sample, sequenced in a study of control samples from healthy donors and cancer patients. Profiling relied on immunoSEQ multiplex PCR, and the TCRdb table lists in-frame clones only, not all of them. The sample contains under 300,000 clones, over 75% of which appear only once. Sample: PBMCs. All receptors come from a woman aged 60 to 75 with lung cancer. CDR3s include the opening cysteine and the closing phenylalanine or tryptophan. A D gene is named only where the DNA matches it firmly. The size field is filled for only some rows; it gives once, few, many or a size class.

CDR3aa | CDR3nt | abundance | v_gene | d_gene | j_gene
CASSLGRSYGYTF | TGTGCCAGCAGTTTAGGTCGAAGCTATGGCTACACCTTC | - | TRBV12-3/TRBV12-4 | - | TRBJ1-2
CASSRQGTYEQYF | TGTGCCAGCAGTCGACAGGGAACCTACGAGCAGTACTTC | - | TRBV27 | TRBD1 | TRBJ2-7
CSASLLAGAVETQYF | TGCAGTGCTAGTCTACTAGCGGGGGCGGTGGAGACCCAGTACTTC | once | TRBV20-1 | TRBD2 | TRBJ2-5
CAISDRGPYGYTF | TGTGCCATCAGCGACAGGGGGCCCTATGGCTACACCTTC | - | TRBV10-3 | TRBD1 | TRBJ1-2
CASSLYSPGQGFGNTIYF | TGCGCCAGCAGCCTCTATTCCCCGGGACAGGGATTTGGAAACACCATATATTTT | few | TRBV4-1 | TRBD1 | TRBJ1-3
CASSGTGNPLDGYTF | TGCGCCAGCAGCGGGACAGGGAACCCCCTTGATGGCTACACCTTC | - | TRBV5-1 | TRBD1 | TRBJ1-2
CAGSGSSYEQYF | TGTGCCGGTTCGGGTAGCTCCTACGAGCAGTACTTC | - | TRBV27 | - | TRBJ2-7
CASSQAWSQPQHF | TGTGCCAGCAGCCAGGCATGGTCTCAGCCCCAGCATTTT | - | TRBV3-1/TRBV3-2 | - | TRBJ1-5
CASSPGQGDYGYTF | TGTGCCAGCTCACCGGGACAGGGGGACTATGGCTACACCTTC | - | TRBV18 | TRBD1 | TRBJ1-2
CASSVVLIGYTF | TGTGCCAGCAGTGTCGTTCTGATCGGCTACACCTTC | - | TRBV2 | - | TRBJ1-2
CASSQEGQGRRQPQHF | TGCGCCAGCAGCCAAGAGGGACAGGGCAGGCGGCAGCCCCAGCATTTT | - | TRBV4-1 | TRBD1 | TRBJ1-5
CASSPNPGATNEKLFF | TGTGCCAGCAGCCCCAATCCCGGGGCAACTAATGAAAAACTGTTTTTT | - | TRBV5-5 | - | TRBJ1-4
CASGGLHRELFF | TGTGCCAGCGGCGGACTGCACCGGGAGCTGTTTTTT | - | TRBV28 | - | TRBJ2-2
CASSPDSGGGYTF | TGTGCCAGCAGTCCAGACTCCGGAGGTGGCTACACCTTC | - | TRBV6-6 | - | TRBJ1-2
CASMAMVGANVLTF | TGTGCCAGTATGGCGATGGTAGGGGCCAACGTCCTGACTTTC | - | TRBV19 | - | TRBJ2-6
CASSLGGRGDSPLHF | TGTGCCAGTAGCCTCGGGGGAAGAGGTGATTCACCCCTCCACTTT | - | TRBV19 | - | TRBJ1-6
CASSSRTGGGYEQYF | TGTGCCAGCAGCTCGAGGACAGGGGGCGGCTACGAGCAGTACTTC | - | TRBV5-5 | TRBD1 | TRBJ2-7
CASSWDFKGTEAFF | TGTGCCAGCTCCTGGGACTTTAAGGGCACTGAAGCTTTCTTT | - | TRBV18 | - | TRBJ1-1
CASSTRPGGREFGEQYF | TGTGCCAGTAGTACCCGACCCGGGGGGAGGGAGTTCGGCGAGCAGTACTTC | few | TRBV19 | TRBD2 | TRBJ2-7
CASTRLAARTDTQYF | TGCGCCAGCACCCGACTAGCGGCCCGCACAGATACGCAGTATTTT | - | TRBV5-1 | TRBD2 | TRBJ2-3
CASSWAGGTTGELFF | TGTGCCAGCAGTTGGGCGGGGGGAACCACCGGGGAGCTGTTTTTT | - | TRBV28 | TRBD2 | TRBJ2-2
CASSRVARSGRSVDEQFF | TGTGCCAGCAGCCGAGTTGCCCGGAGCGGGCGCTCAGTGGATGAGCAGTTCTTC | - | TRBV4-2 | - | TRBJ2-1
CASSYILAGGPYEQYF | TGTGCCAGCAGTTATATTCTAGCGGGAGGGCCCTACGAGCAGTACTTC | - | TRBV27 | TRBD2 | TRBJ2-7
CASSLDRGLTGELFF | TGCGCCAGCAGCTTGGACAGGGGGCTCACCGGGGAGCTGTTTTTT | - | TRBV5-1 | TRBD1 | TRBJ2-2
CASSDQSYNSPLHF | TGTGCCAGCAGTGACCAGTCCTATAATTCACCCCTCCACTTT | few | TRBV6-1 | - | TRBJ1-6
CASSLAGQNSPLHF | TGCGCCAGCAGCTTGGCCGGACAGAATTCACCCCTCCACTTT | - | TRBV5-1 | - | TRBJ1-6
CASSRTVLTGNTIYF | TGTGCCAGCAGTAGGACAGTACTTACCGGAAACACCATATATTTT | - | TRBV28 | - | TRBJ1-3
CASSAWTGTDQPQHF | TGCGCCAGCAGCGCGTGGACAGGGACGGATCAGCCCCAGCATTTT | - | TRBV5-1 | TRBD1 | TRBJ1-5
CASSWPTGGDTQYF | TGTGCCAGCAGCTGGCCGACAGGGGGCGATACGCAGTATTTT | - | TRBV7-3 | TRBD1 | TRBJ2-3
CASSLEGAVRNTEAFF | TGTGCCAGCAGTTTAGAAGGGGCCGTTCGGAACACTGAAGCTTTCTTT | once | TRBV7-9 | - | TRBJ1-1
CASSVRLQGGEKLFF | TGTGCCAGCAGCGTAAGACTCCAAGGCGGTGAAAAACTGTTTTTT | - | TRBV5-8 | - | TRBJ1-4
CASSYSYAYEQYF | TGTGCCAGCAGTTACTCTTACGCCTACGAGCAGTACTTC | - | TRBV6-2/TRBV6-3 | - | TRBJ2-7
CASSPLGQGWDNSPLHF | TGTGCCAGCAGCCCCTTAGGACAGGGGTGGGATAATTCACCCCTCCACTTT | - | TRBV5-6 | TRBD1 | TRBJ1-6
CASSESVGSGNTIYF | TGCGCCAGCAGTGAGTCGGTTGGGTCTGGAAACACCATATATTTT | - | TRBV10-1 | - | TRBJ1-3
CASTSVLAGGIRDTQYF | TGTGCCAGCACCTCCGTCCTAGCGGGGGGGATCAGAGATACGCAGTATTTT | - | TRBV7-2 | TRBD2 | TRBJ2-3
CASGLGPNQPQHF | TGTGCTAGTGGTTTGGGGCCCAATCAGCCCCAGCATTTT | - | TRBV12-5 | - | TRBJ1-5
CASSLAGTAAYEQYF | TGTGCCAGCAGCTTGGCCGGGACAGCAGCCTACGAGCAGTACTTC | - | TRBV5-4 | TRBD1 | TRBJ2-7
CASSPPGGANQPQHF | TGTGCCAGCAGTCCCCCCGGAGGGGCCAATCAGCCCCAGCATTTT | - | TRBV6-6 | - | TRBJ1-5
CAAGGQNTEAFF | TGTGCCGCGGGAGGACAGAACACTGAAGCTTTCTTT | - | TRBV12-3/TRBV12-4 | - | TRBJ1-1
CASSPQTGPNTEAFF | TGTGCCAGCTCACCCCAAACAGGGCCCAACACTGAAGCTTTCTTT | - | TRBV18 | - | TRBJ1-1
CASSLTDGSNQPQHF | TGCGCCAGCAGCTTGACGGACGGTAGCAATCAGCCCCAGCATTTT | - | TRBV5-1 | - | TRBJ1-5